A single sample gave rise to the 10 T cell receptor beta chains below, sequenced in a study of PD-L1 blockade in urothelial cancer. Repertoires were generated with immunoSEQ multiplex PCR, while TCRdb's copy carries only in-frame clones and drops some. The table records 50,000 to 75,000 clones, roughly four fifths of them present only once. The time point here: pretreatment peripheral blood. This sample comprised PBMCs, obtained around atezolizumab (anti-PD-L1) treatment. These TCRs come from a man between 65 and 80 years old with urothelial cancer.

This clone came up once. The chain is built from TRBV6-6 and TRBJ2-7; the D gene is possibly TRBD1 (6 bases). V lost 7 bases and J lost 2, with 12 bases in between. Germline V CDR1 and CDR2: MNHNY, SVGAGI (reference sequence). This CDR3 region has 13 residues. CDR3 nucleotides: TGTGCCAGCACCCGGGACAAAACCTACGAGCAGTACTTC. This encodes CASTRDKTYEQYF.

J is TRBJ2-1 and V is TRBV7-9; 8 bases are shared with TRBD1. The germline V gene has CDR1 SEHNR and CDR2 FQNEAQ (reference sequence). This CDR3 comprises 12 residues. V lost 5 bases, J lost 11 bases, and 5 bases stayed unmatched. In nucleotides, the CDR3 is TGTGCCAGCAGCGGCCGGACAGGGAAGCAGTTCTTC. It yields the protein CASSGRTGKQFF.

The CDR3: CASSITEYSNQPQHF. In nucleotides, the CDR3 is TGTGCCAGTAGTATTACGGAGTATAGCAATCAGCCCCAGCATTTT. J is TRBJ1-5 and V is TRBV19; D uncertain. CDR1 is LNHDA and CDR2 is SQIVND in the germline V gene (reference sequence). V lost 3 bases, J lost 0 bases, and 9 bases lay in between. The CDR3 consists of 15 residues.

This chain's CDR3 is CASSVTGFEQFF. The CDR3 bases are TGTGCCAGCAGCGTAACAGGGTTTGAGCAGTTCTTC. The chain carries TRBV2 and TRBJ2-1, with D possibly matching TRBD1 (6 bases). The CDR3 is 12 amino acids. The germline CDR1 and CDR2 sequences are SNHLY and FYNNEI. The germline V and J ends were trimmed by 6 bases and 9 bases, with 12 bases remaining between them. The full variable domain, its missing parts supplied by reference TRBV2 and TRBJ2-1, is EPEVTQTPSHQVTQMGQEVILRCVPISNHLYFYWYRQILGQKVEFLVSFYNNEISEKSEIFDDQFSVERPDGSNFTLKIRSTKLEDSAMYFCASSVTGFEQFFGPGTRLTVL.

V is TRBV27 and J is TRBJ2-1; a possible D gene is TRBD1 (5 bases). Germline lookup yields CDR1 MNHEY and CDR2 SMNVEV (reference sequence). There are 12 residues in the CDR3. The ends were cut back, 4 bases at V and 6 bases at J, with 7 bases in the middle. CDR3 in DNA: TGTGCCAGCAGTTACCAGGGCAATGAGCAGTTCTTC. It encodes CASSYQGNEQFF.

The DNA for the CDR3 is TGCGCCAGCAGCCAATTGACAGGATATTACGAGCAGTACTTC. It is translated as CASSQLTGYYEQYF. The chain combines TRBV4-1 with TRBJ2-7; D might be TRBD1 (6 bases). The CDR3 totals 14 residues. Germline CDR1 and CDR2: MGHRA and YSYEKL. V lost 2 bases to trimming and J lost 4 bases, with 12 bases between them.

This rearrangement joins TRBV9 to TRBJ2-1; 8 nucleotides agree with TRBD1. After removal of 4 bases from V and 7 bases from J, the junction contained 10 bases not matched to a gene. The CDR3 loop spans 15 amino acids. The germline V gene has CDR1 SGDLS and CDR2 YYNGEE. CDR3: CASSPRTGTENEQFF. The CDR3 DNA follows: TGTGCCAGCAGCCCCCGGACAGGGACGGAAAATGAGCAGTTCTTC.

The chain links TRBV5-6 to TRBJ2-1, with D perhaps TRBD1 (5 bases). Germline assignment: CDR1 SGHDT and CDR2 YYEEEE. V was clipped by 4 bases and J by 8 bases, with 10 bases between them. The CDR3 spans 12 residues. The CDR3, as DNA: TGTGCCAGCAGCCCCAGGGTCGATGAGCAGTTCTTC. Its protein product is CASSPRVDEQFF.

V and J are TRBV5-8 and TRBJ1-5; D possibly corresponds to TRBD1 (6 bases). Germline assignment: CDR1 SGHTS and CDR2 YDEGEE. The CDR3 runs to 13 residues. Trimming removed 4 bases from V and 6 bases from J, with 11 bases in between. The CDR3 DNA reads TGTGCCAGCAGCCTCAGGGGTGCTCAGCCCCAGCATTTT. Translated, it gives CASSLRGAQPQHF.

The CDR3 loop is CASSPQGAGEKLFF. The CDR3 DNA follows: TGCGCCAGCAGCCCACAGGGGGCCGGTGAAAAACTGTTTTTT. This chain joins TRBV5-1 and TRBJ1-4; 9 bases line up with TRBD1. This CDR3 region has 14 residues. Trimming at V came to 4 bases and at J to 7 bases, leaving 5 bases not matched to a gene. In germline, CDR1 is SGHRS, CDR2 YFSETQ.